The T cell receptor beta chain under discussion was sequenced for a study of blood T cell repertoires in COVID-19. Study details: Acute and convalescent COVID-19 samples came from the United States, Italy and Spain. PBMCs, B-cell-depleted T cells, or T cells provided the cDNA or gDNA that made up the material.

Original processing notes: For nucleated cells, counts were estimated from reference gene primer amplification. Here immunoSEQ multiplex PCR was the method, and the copy in TCRdb shows in-frame clones only, minus some. That table is the source of V, J and clone size, and D and trimming were worked out from the DNA. The data hold fewer than 150,000 clones, with about 84% observed a single time. Trimming stripped 2 bases from V and 7 bases from J, with 17 bases between. CDR3 length: 16 amino acids. Germline lookup yields CDR1 KGHDR and CDR2 SFDVKD. What was sequenced was peripheral blood. This TCR was sampled from a woman of 80 years or more in a cohort sampled during active or convalescent COVID-19. The rearrangement links TRBV24-1 to TRBJ2-1, with D perhaps matching TRBD2 (6 bases). CDR3 protein: CATSDSVGGSMNEQFF. The CDR3 region has the DNA TGTGCCACCAGTGATTCCGTGGGGGGTAGTATGAATGAGCAGTTCTTC.